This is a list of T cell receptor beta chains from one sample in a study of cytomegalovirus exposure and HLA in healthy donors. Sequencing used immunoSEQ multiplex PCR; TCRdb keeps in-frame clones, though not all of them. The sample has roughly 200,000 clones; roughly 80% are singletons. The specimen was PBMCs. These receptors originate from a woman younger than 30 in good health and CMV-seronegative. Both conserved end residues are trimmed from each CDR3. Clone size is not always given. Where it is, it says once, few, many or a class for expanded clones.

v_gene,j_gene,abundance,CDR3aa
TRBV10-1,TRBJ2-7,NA,ASSEGTSGREY
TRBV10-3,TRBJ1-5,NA,AISGGQGIFQPQH
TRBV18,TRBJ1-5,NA,ASSPLKDYQPQH
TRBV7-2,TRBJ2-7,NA,ASSREGGRAYEQY
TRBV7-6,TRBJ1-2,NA,ASSSPSETGTYT
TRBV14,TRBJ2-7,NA,ASSHIAGGTYEQY
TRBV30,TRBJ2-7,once,AWPGQGAYEQY
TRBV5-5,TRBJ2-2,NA,ASSLGKKARDGTGELF
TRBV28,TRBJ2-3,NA,ASSTSRASGADTQY
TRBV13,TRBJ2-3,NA,ASRARGTSPADTQY
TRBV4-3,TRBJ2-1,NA,ASGDRPYNEQF
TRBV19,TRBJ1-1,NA,ASSIRGGGTEAF
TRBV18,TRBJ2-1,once,ASSPSGRSYNEQF
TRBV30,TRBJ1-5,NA,AWRPRGTGGARNQPQH
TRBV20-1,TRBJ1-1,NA,SVQEDEAF
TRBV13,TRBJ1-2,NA,ASSREPRGGYT
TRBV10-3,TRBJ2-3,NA,AISGGLARTDTQY
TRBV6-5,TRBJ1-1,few,ASSETGNTEAF
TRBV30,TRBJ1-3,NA,AWTRTSHPNTIY
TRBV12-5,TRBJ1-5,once,ASGLGDSVNQPQH
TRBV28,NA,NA,ASSLGGGTGTYEQY
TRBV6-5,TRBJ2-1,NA,ASSPSYEASGQF
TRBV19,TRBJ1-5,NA,ASRDRTGEQPQH
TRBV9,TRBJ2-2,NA,ASSPLRGGELF